This T cell receptor (beta chain) emerged from a study of blood T cells in healthy people across ages. Overall study results and limits: Without sorted subsets, naive and antigen-experienced compartments could not be conclusively compared.

Researchers collected around 10 milliliters of peripheral blood from every single donor. The germline V gene encodes CDR1 MNHNS and CDR2 SASEGT. Trimming left V 8 bases short and J 2 bases short, with 18 bases between. The CDR3 is 15 amino acids. A second roughly 6 to 11 cycle PCR used barcoded and J-beta primers. A single record per CDR3 protein comes from TCRdb applying MiXCR to the 5' RACE reads. There are hundreds of thousands of distinct CDR3 sequences in the sample; around 25% occur only once, and around 9.2% lies in the top ten. This clonotype was seen only a few times. Its matching antigen is unknown. These data were likewise used in another study, on T cells of mothers and their children.

The sequencing sample was made of blood. This rearrangement joins TRBV6-1 to TRBJ2-5, with D maybe TRBD2 (5 bases). The source is a boy aged 5-17 years in good health. The chain's CDR3 is CASRTHRELQETQYF. The CDR3 region has the DNA TGTGCCAGCCGGACTCATAGGGAATTACAAGAGACCCAGTACTTC.